Presented here are 5 T cell receptor beta chains from one specimen sequenced in a study of blood T cell repertoires in COVID-19. Clones were read by immunoSEQ multiplex PCR, and TCRdb kept only the in-frame ones, dropping some. The sample holds tens of thousands of clones, roughly 90% seen once. The sample consisted of peripheral blood. The receptors shown here come from an elderly man in a cohort sampled during active COVID-19.

The chain couples TRBV18 to TRBJ2-5, with 9 bases matching TRBD2. V lost 2 bases to trimming and J lost 4 bases; unmatched junction nucleotides: 2. From germline, CDR1 is KGHSH and CDR2 LQKENI. This CDR3 has 14 amino acids. The CDR3, as DNA: TGTGCCAGCTCACCAAAGCGGGAGGTAGAGACCCAGTACTTC. It specifies CASSPKREVETQYF.

The chain recombines TRBV6-1 with TRBJ1-5, with D perhaps matching TRBD1 (6 bases). The V end was cut by 2 bases, the J end by 6 bases, with 14 bases between. This CDR3 has 15 amino acids. The V gene's germline CDR1 is MNHNS and CDR2 SASEGT. The CDR3 DNA is TGTGCCAGCAGTGAATACGGGACACCGATTCAGCCCCAGCATTTT. Protein sequence: CASSEYGTPIQPQHF.

This chain connects TRBV5-4 to TRBJ2-5; 12 nucleotides match TRBD2. V lost 4 bases to trimming and J lost 5 bases; unmatched junction nucleotides: 6. Germline CDR1 reads SGHNT; CDR2 reads YYREEE (reference sequence). The CDR3 spans 15 residues. DNA of the CDR3: TGTGCCAGCAGCAGGACTAGCGGGGTGGGTGAGACCCAGTACTTC. It specifies CASSRTSGVGETQYF.

The rearrangement links TRBV9 to TRBJ2-3, with 12 bases fitting TRBD2. Germline V gene lookup returns CDR1 SGDLS and CDR2 YYNGEE. V gave up 0 bases and J gave up 8 bases; unmatched junction bases: 7. The CDR3 runs 16 residues. CDR3 amino acids: CASSVDLAGGLGTQYF. CDR3 in DNA: TGTGCCAGCAGCGTAGACCTAGCGGGGGGGCTGGGTACGCAGTATTTT. Drawing the rest from reference TRBV9 and TRBJ2-3, the complete variable domain is DSGVTQTPKHLITATGQRVTLRCSPRSGDLSVYWYQQSLDQGLQFLIQYYNGEERAKGNILERFSAQQFPDLHSELNLSSLELGDSALYFCASSVDLAGGLGTQYFGPGTRLTVL.

The chain recombines TRBV3-1 (or the pseudogene TRBV3-2) with TRBJ2-2, with TRBD1 as a possible D gene (5 bases). Trimming left V 1 base short and J 1 base short, with 10 bases between. CDR1 is LGHDT and CDR2 is YNNKEL in the germline V gene (reference sequence). The CDR3 covers 16 residues. CDR3 DNA: TGTGCCAGCAGCCAAGGCCTCACAGGGAACACCGGGGAGCTGTTTTTT. It specifies CASSQGLTGNTGELFF.